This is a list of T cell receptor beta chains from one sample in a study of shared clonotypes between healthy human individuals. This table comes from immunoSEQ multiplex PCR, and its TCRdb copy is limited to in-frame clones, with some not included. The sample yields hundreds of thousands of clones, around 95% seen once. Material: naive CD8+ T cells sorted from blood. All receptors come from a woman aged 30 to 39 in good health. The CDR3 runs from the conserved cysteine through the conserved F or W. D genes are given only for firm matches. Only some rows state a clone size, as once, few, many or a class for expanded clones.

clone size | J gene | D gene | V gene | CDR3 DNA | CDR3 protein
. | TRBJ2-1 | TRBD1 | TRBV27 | TGTGCCAGCACCCCAGGGGGCCCGCTTTGGAATGAGCAGTTCTTC | CASTPGGPLWNEQFF
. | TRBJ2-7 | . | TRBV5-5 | TGTGCCAGCAGCTATGGTTTGAGGGGGGAGCCGGCCGAGCAGTACTTC | CASSYGLRGEPAEQYF
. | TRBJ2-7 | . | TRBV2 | TGTGCCAGCAGTGAAGACATCTCCTACGAGCAGTACTTC | CASSEDISYEQYF
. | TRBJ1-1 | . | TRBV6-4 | TGTGCCAGCAGTGACCCACTCCAGGGTATAGCTTTCTTT | CASSDPLQGIAFF
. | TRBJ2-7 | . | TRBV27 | TGTGCCAGCAGTTGGGGCTGGGGGGGGGCTCACGAGCAGTACTTC | CASSWGWGGAHEQYF
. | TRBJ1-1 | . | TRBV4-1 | TGCGCCAGCAGCCAAGGGTTGGATTTCACTGAAGCTTTCTTT | CASSQGLDFTEAFF
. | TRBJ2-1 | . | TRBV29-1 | TGCAGCGTTCAGGGGCGGGGGAAGTACAATGAGCAGTTCTTC | CSVQGRGKYNEQFF
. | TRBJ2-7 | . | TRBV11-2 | TGTGCCAGCAGCTTAGTACTCGTGTACCACGAGCAGTACTTC | CASSLVLVYHEQYF
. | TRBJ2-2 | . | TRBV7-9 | TGTGCCAGCAGGCAGGATCGCGCGCTCTACAACACCGGGGAGCTGTTTTTT | CASRQDRALYNTGELFF
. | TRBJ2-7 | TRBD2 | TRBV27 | TGTGCCAGCAGTTTAGCACTAGCGGGACCTACCTACGAGCAGTACTTC | CASSLALAGPTYEQYF
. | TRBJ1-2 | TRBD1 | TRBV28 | TGTGCCAGCAGTGGGACAGGGGGTTTCGATGGCTACACCTTC | CASSGTGGFDGYTF
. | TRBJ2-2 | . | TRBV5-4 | TGTGCCAGCAGCCGCTCAGGGGTCCACGGGGAGCTGTTTTTT | CASSRSGVHGELFF
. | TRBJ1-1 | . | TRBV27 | TGTGCCAGCAGAGCTCAGGGTACCGCTGAAGCTTTCTTT | CASRAQGTAEAFF
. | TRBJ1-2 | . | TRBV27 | TGTGCCAGCAGTTTAACGGCAGGTTGGGACAACTATGGCTACACCTTC | CASSLTAGWDNYGYTF
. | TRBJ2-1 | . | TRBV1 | TGCACCAGCAGTCAAAGATTTGGCAGCGGGAAGGGATTCGGTGAGCAGTTCTTC | CTSSQRFGSGKGFGEQFF
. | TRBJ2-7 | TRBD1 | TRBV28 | TGTGCCAGCAGCCCGCCCGGGACAGCCTACGAGCAGTACTTC | CASSPPGTAYEQYF
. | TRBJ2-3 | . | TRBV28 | TGTGCCAGCAGTTTTCGGGCAGGAGATACGCAGTATTTT | CASSFRAGDTQYF
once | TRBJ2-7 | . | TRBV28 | TGTGCCAGTAGCCAAGGCAAGGCATATTACGCGGGATATGCTGAGCAGTACTTC | CASSQGKAYYAGYAEQYF
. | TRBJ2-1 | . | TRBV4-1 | TGCGCCAGCAGCCAAGATAGCCCGGGCCCGTACAATGAGCAGTTCTTC | CASSQDSPGPYNEQFF
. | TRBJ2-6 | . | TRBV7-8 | TGTGCCAGCAGCCGAAGGGGGGACGGGGCCAACGTCCTGACTTTC | CASSRRGDGANVLTF